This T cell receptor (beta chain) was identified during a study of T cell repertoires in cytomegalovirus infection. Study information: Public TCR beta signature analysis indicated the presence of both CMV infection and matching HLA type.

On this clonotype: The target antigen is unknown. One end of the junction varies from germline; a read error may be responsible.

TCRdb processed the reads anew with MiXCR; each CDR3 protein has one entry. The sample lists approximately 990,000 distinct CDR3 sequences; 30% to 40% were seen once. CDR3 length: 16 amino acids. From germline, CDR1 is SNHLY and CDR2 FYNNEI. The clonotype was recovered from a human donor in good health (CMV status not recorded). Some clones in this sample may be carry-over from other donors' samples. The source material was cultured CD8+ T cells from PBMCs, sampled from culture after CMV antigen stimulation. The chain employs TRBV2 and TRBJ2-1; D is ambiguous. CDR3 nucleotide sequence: TGTGCCAGCAGTGAAGCGTTCAGCCTCTCCTACCATGAGCAGTTCTTC. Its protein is CASSEAFSLSYHEQFF.